These 25 T cell receptor beta chains came from one sample sequenced in a study of cytomegalovirus exposure and HLA in healthy donors. The PCR ran on 60 Vbeta and 13 Jbeta primers. TCRdb's table, derived via immunoSEQ multiplex PCR, lists solely in-frame clones and lacks some. The table has about 100,000 clones, 79% seen once. The sequencing sample was made of PBMCs. These receptors all stem from a woman in her thirties or forties in good health and CMV-seronegative.

The chain couples TRBV7-2 to TRBJ1-1; D gene ambiguous. This CDR3 has 13 amino acids. The germline V gene has CDR1 SGHTA and CDR2 FQGNSA. V shed 3 bases and J shed 1 base, with 6 bases lying between them. CDR3 nucleotides: TGTGCCAGCAGCTTCCATCAGAACACTGAAGCTTTCTTT. Protein sequence: CASSFHQNTEAFF.

The J gene is TRBJ1-2, the V gene TRBV19; 9 bases are shared with TRBD1. V shed 1 base and J 0 bases; nucleotides not matched to a gene: 0. Germline V gene data show CDR1 as LNHDA and CDR2 as SQIVND (reference sequence). This CDR3 is built from 15 residues. The DNA for the CDR3 is TGTGCCAGTAGTATAGGACAGGGGGCTAACTATGGCTACACCTTC. It encodes CASSIGQGANYGYTF. Supplemented by reference TRBV19 and TRBJ1-2, the full variable domain reads DGGITQSPKYLFRKEGQNVTLSCEQNLNHDAMYWYRQDPGQGLRLIYYSQIVNDFQKGDIAEGYSVSREKKESFPLTVTSAQKNPTAFYLCASSIGQGANYGYTFGSGTRLTVV.

This chain links TRBV14 with TRBJ2-4; 12 bases match TRBD2. Germline V gives CDR1 SGHDN, CDR2 FVKESK. Germline trimming cut 3 bases from V and 1 base from J; bases unmatched to any gene: 4. The CDR3 spans 17 residues. CDR3 region: CASSQGGLAGAKNIQYF. The CDR3 bases are TGTGCCAGCAGCCAGGGGGGACTAGCGGGTGCCAAAAACATTCAGTACTTC. Full variable domain (rest looked up from reference TRBV14 and TRBJ2-4): EAGVTQFPSHSVIEKGQTVTLRCDPISGHDNLYWYRRVMGKEIKFLLHFVKESKQDESGMPNNRFLAERTGGTYSTLKVQPAELEDSGVYFCASSQGGLAGAKNIQYFGAGTRLSVL.

This clone was counted a few times. The J gene is TRBJ1-5, the V gene TRBV19, with TRBD1 matching 7 bases. Germline V gene lookup returns CDR1 LNHDA and CDR2 SQIVND (reference sequence). Germline trimming cut 10 bases from V and 5 bases from J; bases unmatched to any gene: 8. The CDR3 is 13 amino acids. CDR3 protein: CATGTAIYQPQHF. The CDR3 DNA reads TGTGCCACCGGGACAGCGATTTATCAGCCCCAGCATTTT.

The gene calls are TRBV5-5 and TRBJ1-2; D is perhaps TRBD1 (6 bases). The CDR3 is made up of 13 amino acids. Germline V gene data show CDR1 as SGHKS and CDR2 as YYEKEE (reference sequence). V was cut by 4 bases and J by 2 bases, with 9 bases left in between. The CDR3 DNA sequence: TGTGCCAGCAGCGACCAGGGGAACTATGGCTACACCTTC. It codes for CASSDQGNYGYTF.

V and J are TRBV5-1 and TRBJ1-2; 7 bases match TRBD1. Looked up from germline, CDR1 is SGHRS and CDR2 is YFSETQ. The J segment lost 8 bases and the V segment lost 0 bases, leaving 16 bases of the junction unmatched. The CDR3 extends over 17 amino acids. The CDR3 protein is CASSLAPRAGGGEGYTF. As DNA, the CDR3 is TGCGCCAGCAGCTTGGCGCCTAGGGCCGGAGGGGGCGAGGGCTACACCTTC. Supplemented by reference TRBV5-1 and TRBJ1-2, the full variable domain reads KAGVTQTPRYLIKTRGQQVTLSCSPISGHRSVSWYQQTPGQGLQFLFEYFSETQRNKGNFPGRFSGRQFSNSRSEMNVSTLELGDSALYLCASSLAPRAGGGEGYTFGSGTRLTVV.

V usage is TRBV6-6 and J usage is TRBJ1-3; no clear D gene. The CDR3 spans 13 residues. Germline V gene lookup returns CDR1 MNHNY and CDR2 SVGAGI (reference sequence). The germline V and J ends were trimmed by 2 bases and 2 bases, with 4 bases remaining between them. The CDR3 nucleotides read TGTGCCAGCAGTTACCGTGCTGGAAACACCATATATTTT. This sequence encodes CASSYRAGNTIYF.

CDR3 bases: TGCAGCGTTCGGGATAGCTCCTACAATGAGCAGTTCTTC. Residues: CSVRDSSYNEQFF. The rearrangement uses TRBV29-1 and TRBJ2-1, with TRBD2 as a possible D gene (5 bases). The CDR3 is 13 amino acids. CDR1 and CDR2 from the germline V gene are SQVTM and ANQGSEA. V was clipped by 5 bases and J by 0 bases, with 8 bases between them.

This clone was seen once. This chain links TRBV28 with TRBJ2-6; D unresolved. V was pared by 8 bases and J by 0 bases, with 5 bases between. Germline V CDR1 and CDR2: MDHEN, SYDVKM. CDR3 length equals 13 residues. CDR3 protein: CASLSSGANVLTF. In DNA form, the CDR3 reads TGTGCCAGCCTGTCCTCTGGGGCCAACGTCCTGACTTTC. The full variable domain, rest sourced from reference TRBV28 and TRBJ2-6, is DVKVTQSSRYLVKRTGEKVFLECVQDMDHENMFWYRQDPGLGLRLIYFSYDVKMKEKGDIPEGYSVSREKKERFSLILESASTNQTSMYLCASLSSGANVLTFGAGSRLTVL.

The chain joins TRBV2 to TRBJ1-2; D ambiguous. The germline CDR1 and CDR2 sequences are SNHLY and FYNNEI. This CDR3 contains 14 residues. Deletions cut 3 bases from V and 4 bases from J, with 12 bases between. The CDR3 DNA reads as TGTGCCAGCAGTGACGAACAGCCTATCTATGGCTACACCTTC. Translation gives CASSDEQPIYGYTF.

The V call is TRBV7-6, the J call TRBJ2-2, with TRBD1 identical over 10 bases. Germline loops: CDR1 SGHVS, CDR2 FNYEAQ. The CDR3 runs to 21 residues. Trimming cost V 1 base and J 0 bases; bases outside gene matches: 14. For the CDR3, the DNA is TGTGCCAGCAGCTTAGAGCCGGGACAGGGGTTCCTTCTAACGAACACCGGGGAGCTGTTTTTT. Translated: CASSLEPGQGFLLTNTGELFF.

In this sample, this clone turned up once. At the DNA level, this CDR3 is encoded by other sequences in the same sample as well. The V gene is TRBV5-1, the J gene TRBJ2-2; TRBD2 aligns across 10 bases. CDR1 and CDR2 from the germline V gene are SGHRS and YFSETQ. The CDR3 loop spans 18 amino acids. The V gene end was trimmed by 0 bases and the J gene end by 2 bases; junction bases not matched to a gene: 7. CDR3 loop: CASSLGVLAGANTGELFF. The CDR3 nucleotides are TGCGCCAGCAGCTTGGGTGTGCTAGCGGGGGCAAACACCGGGGAGCTGTTTTTT.

This chain joins TRBV5-6 and TRBJ2-7; 7 nucleotides line up with TRBD2. The CDR3 spans 14 residues. The ends lost 4 bases at V and 0 bases at J; junction bases unmatched: 4. CDR1 and CDR2 from the germline V gene are SGHDT and YYEEEE. The CDR3, as DNA: TGTGCCAGCAGCCCGGGCGGGAGCTCCTACGAGCAGTACTTC. Encoded protein: CASSPGGSSYEQYF. Looking up the rest from reference TRBV5-6 and TRBJ2-7 gives the full variable domain: DAGVTQSPTHLIKTRGQQVTLRCSPKSGHDTVSWYQQALGQGPQFIFQYYEEEERQRGNFPDRFSGHQFPNYSSELNVNALLLGDSALYLCASSPGGSSYEQYFGPGTRLTVT.

The rearrangement joins TRBV28 to TRBJ1-1; D is undetermined. Trimming shortened V by 4 bases and J by 8 bases, and 17 bases separated the two germline ends. The CDR3 covers 14 residues. Germline CDR1 is MDHEN and CDR2 is SYDVKM. CDR3 amino acids: CASSYSPEMWEAFF. As DNA, the CDR3 is TGTGCCAGCAGTTATTCCCCTGAGATGTGGGAAGCTTTCTTT.

V usage is TRBV29-1 and J usage is TRBJ2-2; D uncertain. The germline V and J ends were trimmed by 6 bases and 4 bases, with 12 bases remaining between them. This CDR3 is 13 amino acids long. Germline values: CDR1 SQVTM, CDR2 ANQGSEA. The CDR3 region is CSVPTLGTGELFF. The CDR3 nucleotides are TGCAGCGTCCCAACTCTCGGCACCGGGGAGCTGTTTTTT.

This clone came up a few times. The chain couples TRBV30 to TRBJ1-5, with unresolved D. Germline values: CDR1 GTSNPN, CDR2 SVGIG (reference sequence). CDR3 length equals 13 residues. V was trimmed by 0 bases and J by 11 bases, leaving 14 bases between them. CDR3 DNA: TGTGCCTGGAGTGTACGGAGTGAGGGAGCCCAGCATTTT. The encoded protein is CAWSVRSEGAQHF.

This clone was recorded once. One end of the junction varies from germline; a read error may be responsible. The J gene is TRBJ1-2, the V gene TRBV7-9; D is possibly TRBD1 (6 bases). Germline values: CDR1 SEHNR, CDR2 FQNEAQ (reference sequence). There are 14 residues in the CDR3. The chain's CDR3 is CSSTSGQINYGYTF. The CDR3 coding sequence is TGTTCCAGCACCTCTGGACAGATTAACTATGGCTACACCTTC.

The chain joins TRBV5-4 to TRBJ2-7, with D perhaps matching TRBD2 (6 bases). V was trimmed by 4 bases and J by 7 bases, leaving 18 bases between them. This CDR3 has 14 residues. Germline CDR1 and CDR2: SGHNT and YYREEE (reference sequence). The CDR3, as DNA: TGTGCCAGCAGCCCCGGTGCCGGGAGTGAAGAGCAGTACTTC. Encoded protein: CASSPGAGSEEQYF.

This rearrangement joins TRBV30 to TRBJ2-1; D is perhaps TRBD2 (6 bases). Trimming shortened V by 2 bases and J by 8 bases, and 16 bases separated the two germline ends. The CDR3 spans 14 residues. Germline V CDR1 and CDR2: GTSNPN, SVGIG (reference sequence). CDR3 amino acids: CAWSPGLPPHEQFF. In DNA, the CDR3 is TGTGCCTGGAGTCCGGGACTCCCTCCTCATGAGCAGTTCTTC.

The chain is built from TRBV7-2 and TRBJ2-7; no clear D gene. This CDR3 spans 13 amino acids. CDR1 and CDR2 from the germline V gene are SGHTA and FQGNSA. V gave up 2 bases and J gave up 7 bases, with 12 bases separating them. The CDR3: CASSLNLMSEQYF. For the CDR3, the DNA is TGTGCCAGCAGCTTAAATCTAATGTCTGAGCAGTACTTC.

The V call is TRBV28, the J call TRBJ1-5, with D unresolved. The CDR3 spans 17 residues. In germline, CDR1 is MDHEN, CDR2 SYDVKM. The V and J ends lost 4 bases and 0 bases respectively, with 16 bases between them. The CDR3 reads CASSWRVEAYSNQPQHF. The CDR3, as DNA: TGTGCCAGCAGTTGGAGGGTGGAGGCTTATAGCAATCAGCCCCAGCATTTT. Supplemented by reference TRBV28 and TRBJ1-5, the full variable domain reads DVKVTQSSRYLVKRTGEKVFLECVQDMDHENMFWYRQDPGLGLRLIYFSYDVKMKEKGDIPEGYSVSREKKERFSLILESASTNQTSMYLCASSWRVEAYSNQPQHFGDGTRLSIL.

This chain links TRBV28 with TRBJ2-7, with a possible D match to TRBD2 (6 bases). This CDR3 is built from 18 residues. Per the germline V gene, CDR1 is MDHEN and CDR2 is SYDVKM. Deletions cut 10 bases from V and 0 bases from J, with 28 bases between. CDR3: CANTPGDGLRLGSYEQYF. The DNA for the CDR3 is TGTGCCAATACTCCGGGGGACGGATTACGCCTGGGCTCCTACGAGCAGTACTTC.

The J gene is TRBJ2-7, the V gene TRBV9; TRBD2 might be the D (7 bases). V was shortened by 3 bases and J by 3 bases, with 16 bases between the two germline ends. This CDR3 region has 15 residues. Per germline, CDR1 SGDLS and CDR2 YYNGEE. The chain's CDR3 is CASSEGGARYYEQYF. In DNA, the CDR3 is TGTGCCAGCAGCGAAGGGGGGGCCCGGTACTACGAGCAGTACTTC.

Concerning this clone: An end of the junction differs from the germline gene, which may be a read error. The J gene is TRBJ1-1, the V gene TRBV7-9, with D perhaps TRBD1 (5 bases). The germline CDR1 and CDR2 sequences are SEHNR and FQNEAQ (reference sequence). This CDR3 has 17 amino acids. CDR3: CSSSQLGGGIGNTEAFF. In nucleotides, the CDR3 is TGTTCCAGCAGCCAATTGGGGGGAGGAATTGGGAACACTGAAGCTTTCTTT.

The chain joins TRBV19 to TRBJ2-7; the match to TRBD2 covers 16 bases. V lost 5 bases and J lost 6; bases outside the gene matches: 4. This CDR3 contains 15 residues. The germline gives CDR1 LNHDA, CDR2 SQIVND (reference sequence). CDR3 sequence (DNA): TGTGCCAGTAGTGCGGGACTAGCGGGAGGGCTCGAGCAGTACTTC. Protein sequence: CASSAGLAGGLEQYF.